The clone carrying this T cell receptor (beta chain) was counted a single time. Its matching antigen is unknown. Looked up from germline, CDR1 is ENHRY and CDR2 is SYGVKD. This CDR3 has 14 amino acids. The V segment lost 7 bases and the J segment 3 bases; nucleotides outside the gene matches: 5. Only in-frame clones appear in the TCRdb table, and some are missing; sequencing was by immunoSEQ multiplex PCR. This table holds about 36,000 clones, over 80% found once. The data were taken from a study of T cell clonotyping in hematopoietic cell transplantation. Overall study findings and caveats: Graft donor and pretransplant recipient Inverse Simpson Index values predicted broader posttransplant TCR diversity. After transplant, recipient diversity fell while pathologically expanded clonotypes grew through day 180. Few recipient clonotypes overlapped donors; over 95% were de novo at given depth. Without cell sorting, CD4 versus CD8 contributions remain unresolved.

The sequenced material came from peripheral blood mononuclear cells. The sequence came from a woman aged 40 to 50 in good health. Some clones in this sample may be carry-over from other donors' samples. This chain links TRBV10-3 with TRBJ2-7; 11 bases map to TRBD1. This CDR3 is CAITKDRGLYEQYF. CDR3 in DNA: TGTGCCATCACCAAGGACAGGGGGCTCTACGAGCAGTACTTC.